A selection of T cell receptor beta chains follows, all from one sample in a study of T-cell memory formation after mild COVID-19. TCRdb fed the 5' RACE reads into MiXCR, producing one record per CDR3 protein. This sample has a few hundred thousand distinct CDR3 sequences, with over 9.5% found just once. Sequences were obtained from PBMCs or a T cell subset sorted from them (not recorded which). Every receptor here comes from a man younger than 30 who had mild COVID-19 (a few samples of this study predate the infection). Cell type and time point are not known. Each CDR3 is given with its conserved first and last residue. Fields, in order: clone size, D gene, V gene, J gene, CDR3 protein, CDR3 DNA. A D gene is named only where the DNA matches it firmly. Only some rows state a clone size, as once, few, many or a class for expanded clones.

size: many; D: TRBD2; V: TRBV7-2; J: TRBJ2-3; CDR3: CASSLGLAEKDTQYF; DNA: TGTGCCAGCAGCTTAGGGCTAGCGGAGAAAGATACGCAGTATTTT
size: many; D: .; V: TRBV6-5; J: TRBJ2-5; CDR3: CASSPRMETQYF; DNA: TGTGCCAGCAGTCCCCGAATGGAGACCCAGTACTTC
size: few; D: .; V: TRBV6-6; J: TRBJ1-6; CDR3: CASGRPPGSPLHF; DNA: TGTGCCAGCGGTCGGCCCCCGGGTTCACCCCTCCACTTT
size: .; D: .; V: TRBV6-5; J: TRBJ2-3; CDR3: CASSLTSARTDTQYF; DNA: TGTGCCAGCAGTTTGACCTCTGCCCGAACAGATACGCAGTATTTT
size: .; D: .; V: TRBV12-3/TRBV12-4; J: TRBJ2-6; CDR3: CASRKRDGPETGANVLTF; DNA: TGTGCCAGCAGAAAAAGGGACGGGCCTGAGACTGGGGCCAACGTCCTGACTTTC
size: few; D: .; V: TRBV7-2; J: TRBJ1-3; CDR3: CASSLKVGNTIYF; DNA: TGTGCCAGCAGCTTGAAAGTTGGAAACACCATATATTTT
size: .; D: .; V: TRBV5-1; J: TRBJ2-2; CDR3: CASRAENTGELFF; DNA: TGCGCCAGCAGGGCTGAGAACACCGGGGAGCTGTTTTTT
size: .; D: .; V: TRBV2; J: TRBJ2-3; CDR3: CASSGYAWADTQYF; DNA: TGTGCCAGCAGTGGCTATGCATGGGCAGATACGCAGTATTTT
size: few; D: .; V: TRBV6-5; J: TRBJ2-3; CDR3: CASSRAGDTQYF; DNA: TGTGCCAGCAGCCGGGCCGGGGATACGCAGTATTTT
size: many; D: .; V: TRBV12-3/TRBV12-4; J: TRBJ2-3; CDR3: CASSSDTGFDTQYF; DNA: TGTGCCAGCAGTTCGGACACAGGGTTTGATACGCAGTATTTT
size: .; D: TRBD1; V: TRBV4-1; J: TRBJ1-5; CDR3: CASSLPWGTDYSNQPQHF; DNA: TGCGCCAGCAGCCTACCCTGGGGGACAGACTATAGCAATCAGCCCCAGCATTTT
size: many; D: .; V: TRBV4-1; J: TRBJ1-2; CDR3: CASSQEVPVADIYGYTF; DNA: TGCGCCAGCAGCCAAGAGGTCCCCGTGGCCGACATCTATGGCTACACCTTC
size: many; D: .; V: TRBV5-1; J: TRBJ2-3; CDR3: CASSLRGSTDTQYF; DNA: TGCGCCAGCAGCTTGCGGGGGAGCACAGATACGCAGTATTTT
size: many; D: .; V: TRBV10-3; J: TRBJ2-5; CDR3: CAISESAGLAQYF; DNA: TGTGCCATCAGTGAGTCGGCAGGGCTTGCCCAGTACTTC
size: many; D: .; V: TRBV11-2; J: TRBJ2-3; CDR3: CASSLEAGDTQYF; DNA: TGTGCCAGCAGCTTAGAGGCTGGGGATACGCAGTATTTT
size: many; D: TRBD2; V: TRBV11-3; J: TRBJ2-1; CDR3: CASSIGTSGGANEQFF; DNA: TGTGCCAGCAGCATCGGGACTAGCGGGGGGGCCAATGAGCAGTTCTTC
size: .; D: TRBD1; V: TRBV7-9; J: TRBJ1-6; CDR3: CASSLTGDSPLHF; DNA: TGTGCCAGCAGCCTGACAGGGGACTCACCCCTCCACTTT